This T cell receptor (beta chain) was documented in a study of blood T cell repertoires in COVID-19. For the study at large: Collection of acute and convalescent COVID-19 samples took place in the United States, Italy and Spain. The cDNA or gDNA used as material had been derived from T cells, B-cell-depleted T cells, or PBMCs.

Original processing methods: Estimation of nucleated cell counts was performed using reference gene primer amplification. Profiled with immunoSEQ multiplex PCR; TCRdb holds only in-frame clones, not every one. D and trimming come from the DNA, and the V and J calls and clone size come from that table. The data contain around 150,000 clones, 75% to 85% of them singletons. Looked up from germline, CDR1 is GTSNPN and CDR2 is SVGIG (reference sequence). The CDR3 loop spans 13 amino acids. V was clipped by 7 bases and J by 0 bases, with 13 bases between them. The chain carries TRBV30 and TRBJ2-7; D is perhaps TRBD1 (5 bases). Sequenced: peripheral blood. This sequence originates from a woman between 50 and 59 years old with acute or convalescent COVID-19. The CDR3 DNA reads TGTGCCTTAGGGGCTTTTAGCTCCTACGAGCAGTACTTC. Protein sequence: CALGAFSSYEQYF.